Listed below are T cell receptor beta chains from one sample, sequenced in a study of OX40 agonist ivuxolimab in advanced cancers. Sequenced by immunoSEQ multiplex PCR; TCRdb stores in-frame clones only, minus some. This sample has 120,000 or so clones, with over 85% found just once. The sequences come from CD4+ or CD8+ T cells sorted from blood, collected in a trial of the OX40 agonist ivuxolimab. These receptors all come from an adult with an advanced solid tumor such as melanoma, head and neck, liver or kidney cancer. Both conserved end residues are part of each CDR3. The D gene is left open where the match is weak. Size values are once, few and many counts, or a class for expanded clones, and some rows have none.

.	TRBD1	TRBV30	TRBJ2-2	TGTGCCTGGACAGGGGGGAACACCGGGGAGCTGTTTTTT	CAWTGGNTGELFF
.	.	TRBV14	TRBJ1-1	TGTGCCAGCAGCCAAGATCCAGGATTTCAAGCTTTCTTT	CASSQDPGFQAFF
.	TRBD1	TRBV19	TRBJ1-5	TGTGCCAGTAGTACCACAGGGGGCGCGGGCAATCAGCCCCAGCATTTT	CASSTTGGAGNQPQHF
.	.	TRBV6-1	TRBJ1-5	TGTGCCAGCAGTGAACGTCCGTATAGCAATCAGCCCCAGCATTTT	CASSERPYSNQPQHF
few	TRBD2	TRBV5-4	TRBJ2-1	TGTGCCAGCAGCTTGACCATGGGACTAGCGGGGGGGCCTGAGCAGTTCTTC	CASSLTMGLAGGPEQFF
.	.	TRBV28	TRBJ2-7	TGTGCCAGCAGTTTAGTGGGGGCACCCTACGAGCAGTACTTC	CASSLVGAPYEQYF
.	.	TRBV7-2	TRBJ1-5	TGTGCCAGCAGCCCCGGGGAAGGGGCGCTTCAGCCCCAGCATTTT	CASSPGEGALQPQHF
.	TRBD1	TRBV5-4	TRBJ2-7	TGTGCCAGCAGCTTAGCTGGACAGGGCTACGAGCAGTACTTC	CASSLAGQGYEQYF
.	TRBD1	TRBV18	TRBJ2-7	TGTGCCAGCTCACCATTCGGGACAGGGTCCTACGAGCAGTACTTC	CASSPFGTGSYEQYF
.	.	TRBV5-5	TRBJ2-1	TGTGCCAGCAGCTTAGGGTACGGGCAGTTCTTC	CASSLGYGQFF
.	.	TRBV6-5	TRBJ1-5	TGTGCCAGCAGTTTATCAGGGGCCCCTCAGCCCCAGCATTTT	CASSLSGAPQPQHF
.	.	TRBV5-1	TRBJ2-3	TGCGCCAGCAGCTTGGAAGGCAGGAGCCCCGATACGCAGTATTTT	CASSLEGRSPDTQYF
.	.	TRBV30	TRBJ1-6	TGTGCCTGGATTCCTGCAGGGGAGTCAGTCTATAATTCACCCCTCCACTTT	CAWIPAGESVYNSPLHF
once	TRBD1	TRBV6-5	TRBJ1-3	TGTGCCAGCAGTGCCCGGGACAGGGGTTACACCATATATTTT	CASSARDRGYTIYF
.	TRBD2	TRBV6-1	TRBJ2-3	TGTGCCAGCAGTGAATTTGGCGGGAGGGAAGATACGCAGTATTTT	CASSEFGGREDTQYF
.	.	TRBV19	TRBJ1-5	TGTGCCAGTAGTATACTGGGGGCGAGCGATCAGCCCCAGCATTTT	CASSILGASDQPQHF
.	TRBD2	TRBV7-2	TRBJ2-5	TGTGCCAGCAGCTTAGGAGTAGCGGGGGGGCAGAAGACCCAGTACTTC	CASSLGVAGGQKTQYF
.	TRBD1	TRBV4-1	TRBJ1-2	TGCGCCAGCAGCTCAGCCACCGACAGGGCGGCCTATGGCTACACCTTC	CASSSATDRAAYGYTF
.	.	TRBV19	TRBJ1-4	TGTGCCAGTAGTAGGGCAGTGGTGGCAACTAATGAAAAACTGTTTTTT	CASSRAVVATNEKLFF
.	.	TRBV20-1	TRBJ2-5	TGCAGTGCAATTCGTCAAGAGACCCAGTACTTC	CSAIRQETQYF
.	.	TRBV7-2	TRBJ1-4	TGTGCCAGCAGCCCCGGCCGCAGGCTTAATGAAAAACTGTTTTTT	CASSPGRRLNEKLFF
.	TRBD1	TRBV27	TRBJ2-6	TGTGCCAGCAGACGGGACAGGGGGTTCCCTGAGGCCAACGTCCTGACTTTC	CASRRDRGFPEANVLTF